One sample yielded the 17 T cell receptor beta chains listed below, sequenced in a study of preoperative IRX-2 immunotherapy in early breast cancer. Using immunoSEQ multiplex PCR, the repertoire was profiled, and TCRdb retains in-frame clones only, with some absent. The sample lists tens of thousands of clones; 75% to 85% were seen once. Treatment meaning: preoperative locoregional IRX-2 cytokine immunotherapy. The specimen was lymph node tissue, collected after IRX-2 immunotherapy. The source is a human donor with breast cancer.

V is TRBV10-1 and J is TRBJ1-5, with D possibly being TRBD1 (5 bases). The CDR3 is 16 amino acids. Between the trimmed V and J ends, which lost 3 bases and 7 bases, there was a span of 19 bases. Germline V gene sequence: CDR1 WNHNN, CDR2 SYGVQD (reference sequence). CDR3: CASSDQSGQGWQPQHF. The CDR3 DNA reads as TGCGCCAGCAGTGATCAATCCGGGCAGGGATGGCAGCCCCAGCATTTT.

V usage is TRBV19 and J usage is TRBJ1-2; tentative D call: TRBD1 (6 bases). The germline V gene has CDR1 LNHDA and CDR2 SQIVND (reference sequence). Trimming stripped 5 bases from V and 1 base from J, with 11 bases between. The CDR3 runs 14 residues. CDR3 coding DNA: TGTGCCAGTAGTTACAGGGAGATTAACTATGGCTACACCTTC. This translates into CASSYREINYGYTF.

V is TRBV11-3 and J is TRBJ2-7; a possible D gene is TRBD2 (5 bases). Germline loops: CDR1 SGHNT, CDR2 YENEEA. This CDR3 is 16 amino acids long. V lost 3 bases, J lost 6 bases, and 21 bases lay in between. The CDR3 loop is CASSLVRGLLITEQYF. Here the CDR3 DNA reads TGTGCCAGCAGCTTGGTGCGCGGGTTATTAATCACCGAGCAGTACTTC.

CDR3 residues: CASSYQAYYNEQFF. The DNA of the CDR3 is TGTGCCAGCAGTTACCAAGCTTACTACAATGAGCAGTTCTTC. The rearrangement joins TRBV6-8 to TRBJ2-1; D not resolved. V dropped 2 bases and J dropped 3 bases, with 8 bases sitting between them. CDR3 length: 14 residues. Germline V gene sequence: CDR1 MNHGY, CDR2 SAAAGT.

The CDR3 sequence: CASSGGQGARDTEAFF. The CDR3 region has the DNA TGTGCCAGCAGTGGCGGACAGGGGGCACGCGACACTGAAGCTTTCTTT. The rearrangement links TRBV6-8 to TRBJ1-1; the match to TRBD1 covers 11 bases. With 5 bases clipped from V and 3 bases from J, the junction kept 8 bases outside the gene matches. There are 16 residues in the CDR3. Germline V CDR1 and CDR2: MNHGY, SAAAGT.

The CDR3 loop reads CASSQVRQLNEKLFF. CDR3 sequence (DNA): TGCGCCAGCAGTCAAGTCCGGCAGCTTAATGAAAAACTGTTTTTT. The genes are TRBV23-1 and TRBJ1-4; no clear D. Being an ORF, TRBV23-1 has a function that is uncertain. Trimming shortened V by 2 bases and J by 4 bases, and 11 bases separated the two germline ends. The CDR3 totals 15 residues.

This rearrangement joins TRBV4-3 to TRBJ1-5, with D perhaps matching TRBD1 (5 bases). Germline-derived CDR1 and CDR2 are LGHNA and YSLEER. The CDR3 is 14 residues long. V was cut by 1 base and J by 6 bases, with 10 bases left in between. CDR3 sequence: CASSQVARGQPQHF. As DNA, the CDR3 is TGCGCCAGCAGCCAAGTGGCAAGGGGTCAGCCCCAGCATTTT.

This rearrangement joins TRBV22-1 to TRBJ1-1. TRBV22-1 is recorded as a pseudogene. This CDR3 has 14 amino acids. CDR3 loop: CASSPLRMNTEAFF. The CDR3, as DNA: TGTGCCAGCAGTCCCCTCCGGATGAACACTGAAGCTTTCTTT.

This sequence joins TRBV28 and TRBJ1-1; D perhaps matches TRBD1 (6 bases). The length of the CDR3 is 14 residues. The V gene lost 5 bases and the J gene lost 7 bases, with 17 bases spanning the gap. Per germline, CDR1 MDHEN and CDR2 SYDVKM. Written as DNA, the CDR3 is TGTGCCAGCAGTCCCGAGGGGGACGTGGGTGAAGCTTTCTTT. Residues: CASSPEGDVGEAFF. Combining the CDR3 with reference TRBV28 and TRBJ1-1 gives the whole variable domain DVKVTQSSRYLVKRTGEKVFLECVQDMDHENMFWYRQDPGLGLRLIYFSYDVKMKEKGDIPEGYSVSREKKERFSLILESASTNQTSMYLCASSPEGDVGEAFFGQGTRLTVV.

This clone was detected only a few times. Other DNA sequences of this sample code for an identical CDR3. CDR3 loop: CASSPRGQRYNEQFF. CDR3 nucleotide sequence: TGTGCCAGCAGCCCTAGAGGCCAGAGATACAATGAGCAGTTCTTC. This rearrangement joins TRBV11-3 to TRBJ2-1; D call uncertain. Germline V CDR1 and CDR2: SGHNT, YENEEA. V was cut by 5 bases and J by 4 bases, with 15 bases left in between. CDR3 length: 15 amino acids.

This sequence joins TRBV19 and TRBJ1-6; D call uncertain. The CDR3 has 16 residues. V shed 4 bases and J shed 10 bases, with 20 bases lying between them. The V gene's germline CDR1 is LNHDA and CDR2 SQIVND (reference sequence). The chain's CDR3 is CASSTQSAGAGSPLHF. CDR3 in DNA: TGTGCCAGTAGTACCCAATCGGCAGGCGCAGGATCACCCCTCCACTTT.

V gene TRBV11-3 combines with J gene TRBJ2-7; 9 nucleotides agree with TRBD1. J gave up 6 bases and V 3 bases, and 6 bases lay outside the gene matches. The CDR3 is 14 amino acids. Germline V lookup: CDR1 SGHNT, CDR2 YENEEA. The DNA of the CDR3 is TGTGCCAGCAGCTTGCCGGGACAGGGATTCGAGCAGTACTTC. Translating it yields CASSLPGQGFEQYF.

The chain employs TRBV5-1 and TRBJ1-4; a weak D match, TRBD1 (5 bases). The CDR3 covers 17 residues. V was pared by 3 bases and J by 3 bases, with 18 bases between. Germline values: CDR1 SGHRS, CDR2 YFSETQ. CDR3 amino acids: CASSSGGAGGANEKLFF. Written as DNA, the CDR3 is TGCGCCAGCAGCTCCGGTGGGGCGGGAGGTGCTAATGAAAAACTGTTTTTT.

V and J are TRBV6-8 and TRBJ2-1; D perhaps matches TRBD2 (5 bases). There are 14 residues in the CDR3. The V end was cut by 5 bases, the J end by 10 bases, with 18 bases between. Germline V gene sequence: CDR1 MNHGY, CDR2 SAAAGT. CDR3 protein: CASSGPSSLDEQFF. In DNA, the CDR3 is TGTGCCAGCAGTGGCCCTTCTAGCCTTGACGAGCAGTTCTTC.

This clone has a handful of counts. The rearrangement links TRBV29-1 to TRBJ2-3; D remains ambiguous. Germline-derived CDR1 and CDR2 are SQVTM and ANQGSEA. The CDR3 is 15 residues long. Trimming removed 6 bases from V and 1 base from J, with 17 bases in between. The CDR3 coding sequence is TGCAGCGTCTCCGGGTCCTTAGAGGGCACAGATACGCAGTATTTT. This encodes CSVSGSLEGTDTQYF.

The V call is TRBV6-8, the J call TRBJ1-3; D may be TRBD1 (6 bases). V shed 6 bases and J shed 0 bases, with 12 bases lying between them. CDR1 and CDR2 from the germline V gene are MNHGY and SAAAGT. The CDR3 spans 15 residues. This CDR3 is CASRLTGISGNTIYF. CDR3 coding DNA: TGTGCCAGCAGGTTGACAGGAATCTCTGGAAACACCATATATTTT.

The CDR3 bases are TGCGGGGGGGGACTAGCGATGAATGAGCAGTTCTTC. This sequence encodes CGGGLAMNEQFF. The chain is built from TRBV29-1 and TRBJ2-1, with 10 positions matching TRBD2. The CDR3 spans 12 residues. CDR1 and CDR2 (germline): SQVTM, ANQGSEA.